This TCR beta chain was profiled in a study of Ad26.COV2.S vaccination and SARS-CoV-2 variants. This CDR3 region has 14 residues. The germline V and J ends were trimmed by 0 bases and 4 bases, with 8 bases remaining between them. CDR1 is WNHNN, CDR2 SYGVQD, per germline (reference sequence). The treatment denotes: around 19 received Ad26.COV2.S at low or high dose, single or two shots; five or six received placebo; per-sample allocation not given. Samples analyzed were those drawn on day 63 after the first vaccine or placebo injection. A note on this clone: Antigen: not known.

Clones were read by immunoSEQ multiplex PCR, and TCRdb kept only the in-frame ones, dropping some. This sample has 350,000 to 400,000 clones, with about 85% found just once. Study observations and caveats: While placebo recipients had lower spike-specific TCR breadth, vaccine recipients had more.

The sample in question was peripheral blood, obtained in a trial of Ad26.COV2.S vaccine versus placebo. The receptor was derived from a person between 18 and 65 years old who received the Ad26.COV2.S COVID-19 vaccine or a placebo. This chain connects TRBV10-1 to TRBJ2-3; maybe TRBD1 (5 bases). The CDR3 sequence is CASSESIRADTQYF. For the CDR3, the DNA is TGCGCCAGCAGTGAGTCGATCAGGGCAGATACGCAGTATTTT.